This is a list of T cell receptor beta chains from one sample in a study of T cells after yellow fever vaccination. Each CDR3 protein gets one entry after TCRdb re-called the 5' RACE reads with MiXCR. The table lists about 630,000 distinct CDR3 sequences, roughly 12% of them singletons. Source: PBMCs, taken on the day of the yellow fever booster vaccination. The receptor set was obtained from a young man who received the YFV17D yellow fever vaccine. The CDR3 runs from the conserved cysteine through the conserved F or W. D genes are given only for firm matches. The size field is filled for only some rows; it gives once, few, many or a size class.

CDR3 DNA: TGTGCCAGCAGCCGCCAGGGCCCCCTGCCACCCCTCCACTTT; CDR3 protein: CASSRQGPLPPLHF; V gene: TRBV5-8; J gene: TRBJ1-6; D gene: NA; clone size: few
CDR3 DNA: TGCGCCAGCAGTTCGACCTGGGCTAGCGAAGAGACCCAGTACTTC; CDR3 protein: CASSSTWASEETQYF; V gene: TRBV5-1; J gene: TRBJ2-5; D gene: NA; clone size: few
CDR3 DNA: TGCGCCAGCAGTGAGAATTACGGGGGGCGGAACTATGGCTACACCTTC; CDR3 protein: CASSENYGGRNYGYTF; V gene: TRBV10-2; J gene: TRBJ1-2; D gene: NA; clone size: NA
CDR3 DNA: TGTGCCAGCAGTGAGGGAACGTTCCCTGAGCAGTACTTC; CDR3 protein: CASSEGTFPEQYF; V gene: TRBV6-1; J gene: TRBJ2-7; D gene: NA; clone size: NA
CDR3 DNA: TGTGCCAGCAGCGGAACCCGGCCGGGTCAGTTCTTC; CDR3 protein: CASSGTRPGQFF; V gene: TRBV9; J gene: TRBJ2-1; D gene: NA; clone size: NA
CDR3 DNA: TGTGCCAGCGCATCCTTTTTGGGGGGCAGCGGGAGGCCTAACCACGGGCAGTTCTTC; CDR3 protein: CASASFLGGSGRPNHGQFF; V gene: TRBV5-6; J gene: TRBJ2-1; D gene: TRBD2; clone size: few
CDR3 DNA: TGTGCCTGGAGTGTACGTGGACAGCCCGGGATCTACGGCTACACCTTC; CDR3 protein: CAWSVRGQPGIYGYTF; V gene: TRBV30; J gene: TRBJ1-2; D gene: NA; clone size: few
CDR3 DNA: TGCGCCAGCATGACAGCGGGAGGGTCTTACAATGAGCAGTTCTTC; CDR3 protein: CASMTAGGSYNEQFF; V gene: TRBV10-2; J gene: TRBJ2-1; D gene: TRBD2; clone size: NA
CDR3 DNA: TGTGCCAGCAGTCCCGGGGGGGTAGCCTACGAGCAGTACTTC; CDR3 protein: CASSPGGVAYEQYF; V gene: TRBV25-1; J gene: TRBJ2-7; D gene: TRBD2; clone size: few
CDR3 DNA: TGCAGTGCTTCAGACCCCCAAGAGACCCAGTACTTC; CDR3 protein: CSASDPQETQYF; V gene: TRBV20-1; J gene: TRBJ2-5; D gene: NA; clone size: NA
CDR3 DNA: TGCGCCAGCAGCTACCGAGCGGGAGGGACGACAGATACGCAGTATTTT; CDR3 protein: CASSYRAGGTTDTQYF; V gene: TRBV5-1; J gene: TRBJ2-3; D gene: TRBD2; clone size: NA
CDR3 DNA: TGCAGCGTTGATGTTACCGGGGGAGGGGCGAAATCCTACGAGCAGTACTTC; CDR3 protein: CSVDVTGGGAKSYEQYF; V gene: TRBV29-1; J gene: TRBJ2-7; D gene: TRBD2; clone size: NA
CDR3 DNA: TGCAGTGCTGGTAGGGGAGCAGGAAACATTCAGTACTTC; CDR3 protein: CSAGRGAGNIQYF; V gene: TRBV20-1; J gene: TRBJ2-4; D gene: NA; clone size: few
CDR3 DNA: TGTGCCAGCAGCTTACGGAAAGAGCGGGAGGGCCCGTACGAGCAGTACTTC; CDR3 protein: CASSLRKEREGPYEQYF; V gene: TRBV7-9; J gene: TRBJ2-7; D gene: TRBD2; clone size: NA
CDR3 DNA: TGTGCCAGCAGCGTAGCCCACAATGAGCAGTTCTTC; CDR3 protein: CASSVAHNEQFF; V gene: TRBV9; J gene: TRBJ2-1; D gene: NA; clone size: few
CDR3 DNA: TGTGCCAGCAAGGGCAGGGACCACAATCAGCCCCAGCATTTT; CDR3 protein: CASKGRDHNQPQHF; V gene: TRBV6-1; J gene: TRBJ1-5; D gene: NA; clone size: NA
CDR3 DNA: TGTGCCAGCAGTTACTCGAAAAGCGGGAGCTCCTACAATGAGCAGTTCTTC; CDR3 protein: CASSYSKSGSSYNEQFF; V gene: TRBV6-5; J gene: TRBJ2-1; D gene: TRBD2; clone size: many
CDR3 DNA: TGTGCCAGTAGTCTGACAGGACGGAAGGAAGAGACCCAGTACTTC; CDR3 protein: CASSLTGRKEETQYF; V gene: TRBV19; J gene: TRBJ2-5; D gene: NA; clone size: many
CDR3 DNA: TGTGCCAGCAGCGTAGTTGGATGCACAGATACGCAGTATTTT; CDR3 protein: CASSVVGCTDTQYF; V gene: TRBV9; J gene: TRBJ2-3; D gene: NA; clone size: NA
CDR3 DNA: TGTGCCATCAGGTCCGGGACAGAACCCACAGATACGCAGTATTTT; CDR3 protein: CAIRSGTEPTDTQYF; V gene: TRBV10-3; J gene: TRBJ2-3; D gene: TRBD1; clone size: few
CDR3 DNA: TGCAGTGCCCAAGGGACAGAGAACACCGGGGAGCTGTTTTTT; CDR3 protein: CSAQGTENTGELFF; V gene: TRBV20-1; J gene: TRBJ2-2; D gene: TRBD1; clone size: once
CDR3 DNA: TGCGCCAGCAGCCACCCCAGGCAGCAGGGAGCTTTCTTT; CDR3 protein: CASSHPRQQGAFF; V gene: TRBV4-1; J gene: TRBJ1-1; D gene: NA; clone size: few
CDR3 DNA: TGCAGTGCCCCCCCCGGGGGGGTTGAGACCCAGTACTTC; CDR3 protein: CSAPPGGVETQYF; V gene: TRBV20-1; J gene: TRBJ2-5; D gene: TRBD2; clone size: NA
CDR3 DNA: TGCAGCGTTCCGGACGGCACCGGGGAGCTGTTTTTT; CDR3 protein: CSVPDGTGELFF; V gene: TRBV29-1; J gene: TRBJ2-2; D gene: NA; clone size: few
CDR3 DNA: TGCGCCAGCAGCCACCAAATGAGGGAAAACATTCAGTACTTC; CDR3 protein: CASSHQMRENIQYF; V gene: TRBV5-1; J gene: TRBJ2-4; D gene: NA; clone size: few
CDR3 DNA: TGTGCCAGCAGCGCAGACAGGGCAGGCAATCAGCCCCAGCATTTT; CDR3 protein: CASSADRAGNQPQHF; V gene: TRBV2; J gene: TRBJ1-5; D gene: TRBD1; clone size: few
CDR3 DNA: TGCAGTGCTAGGTGGCGCTCCTACGAGCAGTACTTC; CDR3 protein: CSARWRSYEQYF; V gene: TRBV20-1; J gene: TRBJ2-7; D gene: NA; clone size: NA
CDR3 DNA: TGTGCCAGCAGCAGGACAGGGAACACCGGGGAGCTGTTTTTT; CDR3 protein: CASSRTGNTGELFF; V gene: TRBV6-1; J gene: TRBJ2-2; D gene: TRBD1; clone size: many
CDR3 DNA: TGTGCCAGCAGTTTTCCAGAGAAGAACACTGAAGCTTTCTTT; CDR3 protein: CASSFPEKNTEAFF; V gene: TRBV12-3/TRBV12-4; J gene: TRBJ1-1; D gene: NA; clone size: many
CDR3 DNA: TGTGCCAGCGCCGTCGAAGGGAGGACTAGCACAGATACGCAGTATTTT; CDR3 protein: CASAVEGRTSTDTQYF; V gene: TRBV7-2; J gene: TRBJ2-3; D gene: NA; clone size: NA
CDR3 DNA: TGTGCTAGTGCCCTCGGGACGATGGACACCGGGGAGCTGTTTTTT; CDR3 protein: CASALGTMDTGELFF; V gene: TRBV12-5; J gene: TRBJ2-2; D gene: NA; clone size: NA
CDR3 DNA: TGTGCCAGCAGACTTTCCAGGGGAAACACCGGGGAGCTGTTTTTT; CDR3 protein: CASRLSRGNTGELFF; V gene: TRBV14; J gene: TRBJ2-2; D gene: NA; clone size: many
CDR3 DNA: TGCGCCAGCAGCCCCGATTCGATCACGGGAGGTCAATTCTTC; CDR3 protein: CASSPDSITGGQFF; V gene: TRBV5-1; J gene: TRBJ2-1; D gene: TRBD2; clone size: NA
CDR3 DNA: TGTGCCAGCAGTTACGGTAGTCCTCGTTTAGCGGGAAAAGATACGCAGTATTTT; CDR3 protein: CASSYGSPRLAGKDTQYF; V gene: TRBV6-5; J gene: TRBJ2-3; D gene: TRBD2; clone size: few
CDR3 DNA: TGTGCCAGCAGCCAAGGTGGCGGTACCTACAATGAGCAGTTCTTC; CDR3 protein: CASSQGGGTYNEQFF; V gene: TRBV14; J gene: TRBJ2-1; D gene: NA; clone size: many
CDR3 DNA: TGCGCCAGCAGCCCGACACAGGGGGCGGGGGAGACCCAGTACTTC; CDR3 protein: CASSPTQGAGETQYF; V gene: TRBV4-3; J gene: TRBJ2-5; D gene: TRBD1; clone size: few
CDR3 DNA: TGTGCCACCAGTGACCAGGGCCAGGCCTCGTACCAAGAGACCCAGTACTTC; CDR3 protein: CATSDQGQASYQETQYF; V gene: TRBV24-1; J gene: TRBJ2-5; D gene: NA; clone size: NA
CDR3 DNA: TGCGCCAGCAGCTTGAACAGGGGGATCACTAATGAAAAACTGTTTTTT; CDR3 protein: CASSLNRGITNEKLFF; V gene: TRBV5-1; J gene: TRBJ1-4; D gene: TRBD1; clone size: NA
CDR3 DNA: TGTGCCAGCTCACCGGTTGAGCTAGCGGAGGTTGATGAGCAGTTCTTC; CDR3 protein: CASSPVELAEVDEQFF; V gene: TRBV18; J gene: TRBJ2-1; D gene: TRBD2; clone size: NA
CDR3 DNA: TGTGCCAGCAGTTACGGCAGGGGCCTTAGCGAGCAGTACTTC; CDR3 protein: CASSYGRGLSEQYF; V gene: TRBV6-5; J gene: TRBJ2-7; D gene: NA; clone size: few
CDR3 DNA: TGCGCCAGCAGCCCTTCTGGGACTGGGTCTACCGGGGAGCTGTTTTTT; CDR3 protein: CASSPSGTGSTGELFF; V gene: TRBV5-1; J gene: TRBJ2-2; D gene: NA; clone size: NA
CDR3 DNA: TGTGCCAGCAGCTTAAACAGGGGGCGATACAATGAGCAGTTCTTC; CDR3 protein: CASSLNRGRYNEQFF; V gene: TRBV7-2; J gene: TRBJ2-1; D gene: TRBD1; clone size: NA
CDR3 DNA: TGCGCCAGCAGTGCCATGCTGAACTCCTACAATGAGCAGTTCTTC; CDR3 protein: CASSAMLNSYNEQFF; V gene: TRBV10-2; J gene: TRBJ2-1; D gene: NA; clone size: NA
CDR3 DNA: TGTGCCAGCAGCCAAGATCGAGCCACAGATACGCAGTATTTT; CDR3 protein: CASSQDRATDTQYF; V gene: TRBV4-3; J gene: TRBJ2-3; D gene: NA; clone size: many
CDR3 DNA: TGTGCCATCGATCACAGGGAAAGGAATGAGCAGTTCTTC; CDR3 protein: CAIDHRERNEQFF; V gene: TRBV28; J gene: TRBJ2-1; D gene: NA; clone size: NA
CDR3 DNA: TGTGCCAGCAGCCCCAGGACTAGTTTGGGAAGAGAGCAGTACTTC; CDR3 protein: CASSPRTSLGREQYF; V gene: TRBV7-9; J gene: TRBJ2-7; D gene: TRBD2; clone size: NA
CDR3 DNA: TGTGCCATCAGTGCCCCGGACAGTAGCACAGATACGCAGTATTTT; CDR3 protein: CAISAPDSSTDTQYF; V gene: TRBV10-3; J gene: TRBJ2-3; D gene: NA; clone size: NA
CDR3 DNA: TGTGCCACCACCAAAGACATGGGTTCCTACAATGAGCAGTTCTTC; CDR3 protein: CATTKDMGSYNEQFF; V gene: TRBV15; J gene: TRBJ2-1; D gene: NA; clone size: few
CDR3 DNA: TGTGCCAGCAGTGAATCCAATGAGCAGTTCTTC; CDR3 protein: CASSESNEQFF; V gene: TRBV25-1; J gene: TRBJ2-1; D gene: NA; clone size: NA